One sample yielded the 6 T cell receptor beta chains listed below, sequenced in a study of T cell repertoires in aging, cancer and after chemotherapy. Amplification of TCR beta used genomic DNA extracted from peripheral blood. TRB rearrangements spanning V, D and J were amplified using mixed TRB-A/B primers. Via MiXCR, TCRdb re-called the multiplex PCR reads, giving one row per CDR3 protein. The data hold some 10,000 distinct CDR3 sequences, with more than 30% observed a single time. What was sequenced was blood. All receptors derive from a human donor in good health.

CDR3 loop: CAWSGGYEQYF. CDR3 coding DNA: TGTGCCTGGAGTGGGGGTTACGAGCAGTACTTC. V is TRBV30 and J is TRBJ2-7; D not resolved. From germline, CDR1 is GTSNPN and CDR2 SVGIG (reference sequence). With 1 base removed from V and 4 bases from J, the gap between germline ends came to 5 bases. This CDR3 spans 11 amino acids.

This clonotype was seen only a few times. The chain has TRBV6-5 and TRBJ2-7; 9 nucleotides align to TRBD1. V was pared by 6 bases and J by 5 bases, with 5 bases of the junction left unmatched. Germline V lookup: CDR1 MNHEY, CDR2 SVGAGI. The CDR3 has 13 amino acids. The CDR3 loop reads CASRLDRGHEQYF. CDR3 DNA: TGTGCCAGCAGGCTGGACAGGGGTCACGAGCAGTACTTC.

With respect to this clonotype: An end of the junction does not agree with germline; a read error may underlie this. CDR3 in amino acids: CASSSPGTENTEAFF. Written as DNA, the CDR3 is TGTGCCAGCAGCTCGCCTGGGACAGAGAACACTGAAGCTTTCTTT. This chain links TRBV5-3 with TRBJ1-1; 7 bases agree with TRBD1. TRBV5-3 is an ORF, with its function uncertain. The CDR3 loop spans 15 amino acids.

This clonotype was seen a handful of times. The rearrangement joins TRBV6-4 to TRBJ2-2; 11 nucleotides agree with TRBD2. V shed 4 bases, J shed 3 bases, and the junction held 1 base outside the gene matches. Germline CDR1 MRHNA, CDR2 SNTAGT. The CDR3 covers 15 residues. DNA of the CDR3: TGTGCCAGCAGTGTGGGACTAGCGGACACCGGGGAGCTGTTTTTT. Translation gives CASSVGLADTGELFF.

This chain uses TRBV27 with TRBJ2-3; TRBD1 is a possible D gene (6 bases). Germline V gene data show CDR1 as MNHEY and CDR2 as SMNVEV (reference sequence). The CDR3 has 16 residues. Trimming pared 0 bases from V and 1 base from J, leaving 11 bases between. DNA for the CDR3: TGTGCCAGCAGTTTATCGTGGGACACCGGCACAGATACGCAGTATTTT. It is translated as CASSLSWDTGTDTQYF.

This clonotype was seen just once. This chain links TRBV20-1 with TRBJ1-4, with TRBD1 as a possible D gene (6 bases). The CDR3 runs 14 residues. Germline V CDR1 and CDR2: DFQATT, SNEGSKA (reference sequence). The V and J ends lost 6 bases and 0 bases respectively, with 11 bases between them. The DNA of the CDR3 is TGCAGTGCAGTGGACAGCTCAACTAATGAAAAACTGTTTTTT. This translates into CSAVDSSTNEKLFF.